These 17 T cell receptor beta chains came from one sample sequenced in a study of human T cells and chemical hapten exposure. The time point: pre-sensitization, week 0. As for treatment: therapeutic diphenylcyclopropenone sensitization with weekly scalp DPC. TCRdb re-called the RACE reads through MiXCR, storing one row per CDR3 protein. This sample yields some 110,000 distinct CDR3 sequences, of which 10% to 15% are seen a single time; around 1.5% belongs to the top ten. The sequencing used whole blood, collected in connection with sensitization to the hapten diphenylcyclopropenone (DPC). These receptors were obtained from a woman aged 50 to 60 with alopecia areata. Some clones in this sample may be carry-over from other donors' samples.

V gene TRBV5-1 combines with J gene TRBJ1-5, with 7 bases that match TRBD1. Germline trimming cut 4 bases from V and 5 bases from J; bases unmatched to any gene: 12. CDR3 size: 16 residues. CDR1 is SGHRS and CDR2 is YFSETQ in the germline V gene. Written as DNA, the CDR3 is TGCGCCAGCAGCGAACGGACAGGCGGAGGGGATCAGCCCCAGCATTTT. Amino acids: CASSERTGGGDQPQHF.

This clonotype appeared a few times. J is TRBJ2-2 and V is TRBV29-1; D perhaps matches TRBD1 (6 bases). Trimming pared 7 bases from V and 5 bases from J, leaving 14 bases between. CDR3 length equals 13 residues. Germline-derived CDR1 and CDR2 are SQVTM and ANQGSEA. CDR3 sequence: CSAEGQGTGELFF. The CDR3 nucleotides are TGCAGCGCAGAGGGGCAGGGGACCGGGGAGCTGTTTTTT.

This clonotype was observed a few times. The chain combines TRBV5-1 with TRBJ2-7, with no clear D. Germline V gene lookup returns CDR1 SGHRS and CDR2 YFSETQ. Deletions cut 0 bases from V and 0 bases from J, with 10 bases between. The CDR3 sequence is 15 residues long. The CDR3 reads CASSLVTASSYEQYF. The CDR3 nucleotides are TGCGCCAGCAGCTTGGTTACCGCGAGCTCCTACGAGCAGTACTTC.

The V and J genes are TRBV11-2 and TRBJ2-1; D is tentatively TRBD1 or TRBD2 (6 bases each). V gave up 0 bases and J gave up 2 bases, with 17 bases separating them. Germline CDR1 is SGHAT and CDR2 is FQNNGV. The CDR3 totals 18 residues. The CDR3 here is CASSLDRGGGGTYNEQFF. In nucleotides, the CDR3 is TGTGCCAGCAGCTTAGATCGTGGGGGCGGAGGGACCTACAATGAGCAGTTCTTC.

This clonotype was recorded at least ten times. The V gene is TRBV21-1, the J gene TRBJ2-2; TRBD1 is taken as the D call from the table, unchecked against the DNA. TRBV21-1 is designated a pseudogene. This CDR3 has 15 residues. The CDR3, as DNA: TGTGCCAGCAGCCGGGACAGGGAGAACACCGGGGAGCTGTTTTTT. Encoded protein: CASSRDRENTGELFF.

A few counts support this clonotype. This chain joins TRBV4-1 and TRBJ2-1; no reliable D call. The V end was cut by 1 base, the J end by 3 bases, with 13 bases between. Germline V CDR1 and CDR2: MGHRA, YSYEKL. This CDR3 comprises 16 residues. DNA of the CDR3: TGCGCCAGCAGCCAAGTGGTACGGCAGAGCTACAATGAGCAGTTCTTC. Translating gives CASSQVVRQSYNEQFF.

Written as DNA, the CDR3 is TGTGCCAGCAGCCGGACAGCAAACTATGGCTACACCTTC. The encoded protein is CASSRTANYGYTF. The chain is built from TRBV12-3 or TRBV12-4 and TRBJ1-2; a possible D gene is TRBD1 (6 bases). The CDR3 contains 13 residues. V dropped 6 bases and J dropped 2 bases, with 10 bases sitting between them.

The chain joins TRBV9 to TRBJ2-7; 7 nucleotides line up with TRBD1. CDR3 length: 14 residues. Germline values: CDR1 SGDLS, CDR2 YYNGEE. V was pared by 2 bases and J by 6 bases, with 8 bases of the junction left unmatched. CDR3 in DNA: TGTGCCAGCAGCGTTAACCAGGGGGAGTCCGAGCAGTACTTC. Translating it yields CASSVNQGESEQYF. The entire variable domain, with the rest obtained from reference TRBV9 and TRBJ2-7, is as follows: DSGVTQTPKHLITATGQRVTLRCSPRSGDLSVYWYQQSLDQGLQFLIQYYNGEERAKGNILERFSAQQFPDLHSELNLSSLELGDSALYFCASSVNQGESEQYFGPGTRLTVT.

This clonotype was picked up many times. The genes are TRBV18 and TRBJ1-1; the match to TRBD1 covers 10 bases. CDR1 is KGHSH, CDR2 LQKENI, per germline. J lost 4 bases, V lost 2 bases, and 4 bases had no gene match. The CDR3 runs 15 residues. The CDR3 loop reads CASSPDRGQVTEAFF. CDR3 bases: TGTGCCAGCTCACCAGACAGGGGGCAGGTCACTGAAGCTTTCTTT.

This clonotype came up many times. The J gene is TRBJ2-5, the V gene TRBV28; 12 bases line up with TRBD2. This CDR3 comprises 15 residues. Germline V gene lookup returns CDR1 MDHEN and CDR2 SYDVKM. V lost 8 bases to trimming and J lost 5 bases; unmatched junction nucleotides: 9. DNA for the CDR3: TGTGCCAGCTCCCGACTAGCGGGGGCGCGGGAGACCCAGTACTTC. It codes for CASSRLAGARETQYF.

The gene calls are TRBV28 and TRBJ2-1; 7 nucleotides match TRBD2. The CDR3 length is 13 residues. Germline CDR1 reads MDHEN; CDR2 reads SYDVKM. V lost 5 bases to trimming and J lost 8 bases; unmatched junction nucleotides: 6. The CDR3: CASSRGSGDEQFF. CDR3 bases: TGTGCCAGCAGTCGCGGGAGTGGCGATGAGCAGTTCTTC. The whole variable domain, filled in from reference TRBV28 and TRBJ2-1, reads DVKVTQSSRYLVKRTGEKVFLECVQDMDHENMFWYRQDPGLGLRLIYFSYDVKMKEKGDIPEGYSVSREKKERFSLILESASTNQTSMYLCASSRGSGDEQFFGPGTRLTVL.

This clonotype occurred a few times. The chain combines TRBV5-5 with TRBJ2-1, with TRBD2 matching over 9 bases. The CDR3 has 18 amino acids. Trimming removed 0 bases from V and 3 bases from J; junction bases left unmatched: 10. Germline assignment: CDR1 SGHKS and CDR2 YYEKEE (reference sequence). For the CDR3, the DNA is TGTGCCAGCAGCTTGGCCGTCGGCCTAGCGGGGAGCTACAATGAGCAGTTCTTC. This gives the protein CASSLAVGLAGSYNEQFF.

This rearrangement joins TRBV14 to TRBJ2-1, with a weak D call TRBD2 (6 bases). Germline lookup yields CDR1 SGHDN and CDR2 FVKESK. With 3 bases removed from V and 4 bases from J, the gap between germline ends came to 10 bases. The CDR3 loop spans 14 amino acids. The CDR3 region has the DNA TGTGCCAGCAGCCAGGAGGGACCATACAATGAGCAGTTCTTC. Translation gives CASSQEGPYNEQFF.

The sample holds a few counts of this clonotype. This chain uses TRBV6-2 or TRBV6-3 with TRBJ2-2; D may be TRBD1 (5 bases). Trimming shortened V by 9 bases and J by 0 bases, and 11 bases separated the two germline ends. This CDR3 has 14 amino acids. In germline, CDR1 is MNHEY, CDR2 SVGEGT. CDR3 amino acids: CASCRVANTGELFF. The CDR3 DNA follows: TGTGCCAGTTGCAGGGTGGCGAACACCGGGGAGCTGTTTTTT.

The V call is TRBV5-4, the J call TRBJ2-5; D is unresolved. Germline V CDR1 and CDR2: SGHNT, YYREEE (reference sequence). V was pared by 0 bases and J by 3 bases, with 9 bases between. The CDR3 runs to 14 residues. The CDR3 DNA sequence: TGTGCCAGCAGCTTGGCCATATCTAAAGAGACCCAGTACTTC. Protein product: CASSLAISKETQYF. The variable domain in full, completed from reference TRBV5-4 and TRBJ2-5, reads ETGVTQSPTHLIKTRGQQVTLRCSSQSGHNTVSWYQQALGQGPQFIFQYYREEENGRGNFPPRFSGLQFPNYSSELNVNALELDDSALYLCASSLAISKETQYFGPGTRLLVL.

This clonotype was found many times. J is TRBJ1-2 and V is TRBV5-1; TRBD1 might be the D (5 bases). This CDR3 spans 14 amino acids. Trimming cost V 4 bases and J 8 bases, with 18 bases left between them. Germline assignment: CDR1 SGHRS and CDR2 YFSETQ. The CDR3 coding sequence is TGCGCCAGCAGCCCCACCGACAGTCCGATGGGCTACACCTTC. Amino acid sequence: CASSPTDSPMGYTF.

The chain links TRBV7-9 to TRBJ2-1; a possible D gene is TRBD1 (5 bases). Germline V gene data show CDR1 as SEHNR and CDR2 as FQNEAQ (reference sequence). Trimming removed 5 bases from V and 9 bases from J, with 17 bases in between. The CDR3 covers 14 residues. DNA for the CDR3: TGTGCCAGCAGCCCCACCCAGGGTGCAGGTGAGCAGTTCTTC. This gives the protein CASSPTQGAGEQFF.